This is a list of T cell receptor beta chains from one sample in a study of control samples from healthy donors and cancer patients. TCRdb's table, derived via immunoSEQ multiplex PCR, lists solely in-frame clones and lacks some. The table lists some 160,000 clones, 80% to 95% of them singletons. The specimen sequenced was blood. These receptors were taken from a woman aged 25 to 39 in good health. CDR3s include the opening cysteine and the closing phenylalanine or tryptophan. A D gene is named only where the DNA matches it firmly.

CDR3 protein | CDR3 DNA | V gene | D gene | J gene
CASSKEKGFTEAFF | TGTGCCAGCAGCAAGGAGAAGGGTTTCACTGAAGCTTTCTTT | TRBV21-1 | - | TRBJ1-1
CASSSFVDEQYF | TGTGCCAGCAGCTCATTTGTCGACGAGCAGTACTTC | TRBV11-1 | - | TRBJ2-7
CASSPAQGAGGANVLTF | TGTGCCAGTAGCCCCGCACAGGGGGCGGGGGGGGCCAACGTCCTGACTTTC | TRBV19 | TRBD1 | TRBJ2-6
CASRKTLSNQPQHF | TGTGCCAGCAGAAAAACGCTTAGCAATCAGCCCCAGCATTTT | TRBV28 | - | TRBJ1-5
CSVVLGTGELFF | TGCAGCGTTGTTTTGGGAACCGGGGAGCTGTTTTTT | TRBV29-1 | - | TRBJ2-2
CAWSEGTSGYEQYF | TGTGCCTGGAGTGAAGGGACTAGCGGCTACGAGCAGTACTTC | TRBV30 | TRBD2 | TRBJ2-7
CASSEGGRVTYEQYF | TGTGCCAGCAGTGAAGGCGGGAGGGTCACCTACGAGCAGTACTTC | TRBV2 | TRBD2 | TRBJ2-7
CASSNRQGATGELFF | TGTGCCAGTAGTAACAGACAGGGAGCCACCGGGGAGCTGTTTTTT | TRBV19 | TRBD1 | TRBJ2-2
CASSLAGGEDGYTF | TGTGCCAGCAGCTTAGCGGGGGGGGAGGATGGCTACACCTTC | TRBV7-2 | - | TRBJ1-2
CASSQESGSANEQFF | TGTGCCAGCAGCCAAGAGAGCGGGAGTGCCAATGAGCAGTTCTTC | TRBV4-2 | TRBD2 | TRBJ2-1
CSVRGREVNTEAFF | TGCAGCGTTCGCGGCAGGGAGGTTAACACTGAAGCTTTCTTT | TRBV29-1 | - | TRBJ1-1
CASSGYSGANVLTF | TGTGCCAGCAGTGGGTATTCTGGGGCCAACGTCCTGACTTTC | TRBV2 | - | TRBJ2-6
CASSWAVRSGDYGYTF | TGTGCCAGCAGTTGGGCCGTTCGTTCGGGGGACTATGGCTACACCTTC | TRBV28 | - | TRBJ1-2
CASSLSSGRYNEQFF | TGTGCCAGCAGCTTATCTAGCGGGAGATACAATGAGCAGTTCTTC | TRBV13 | TRBD2 | TRBJ2-1
CATSRLRTGSNEQYF | TGTGCCACCAGCAGACTTCGGACAGGTTCAAACGAGCAGTACTTC | TRBV15 | TRBD1 | TRBJ2-7